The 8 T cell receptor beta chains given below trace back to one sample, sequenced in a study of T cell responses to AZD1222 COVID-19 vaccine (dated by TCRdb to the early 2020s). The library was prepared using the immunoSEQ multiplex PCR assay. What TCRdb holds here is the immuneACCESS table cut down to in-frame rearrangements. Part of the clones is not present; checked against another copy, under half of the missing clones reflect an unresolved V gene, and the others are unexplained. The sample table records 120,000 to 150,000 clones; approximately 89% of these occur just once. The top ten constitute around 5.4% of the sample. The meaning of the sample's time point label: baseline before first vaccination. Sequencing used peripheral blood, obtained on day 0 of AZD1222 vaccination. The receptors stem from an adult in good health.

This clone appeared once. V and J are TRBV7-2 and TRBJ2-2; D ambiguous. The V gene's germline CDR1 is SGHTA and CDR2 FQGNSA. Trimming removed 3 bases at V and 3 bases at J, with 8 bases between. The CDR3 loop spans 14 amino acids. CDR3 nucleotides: TGTGCCAGCAGCTTTATCCTCGACACCGGGGAGCTGTTTTTT. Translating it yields CASSFILDTGELFF.

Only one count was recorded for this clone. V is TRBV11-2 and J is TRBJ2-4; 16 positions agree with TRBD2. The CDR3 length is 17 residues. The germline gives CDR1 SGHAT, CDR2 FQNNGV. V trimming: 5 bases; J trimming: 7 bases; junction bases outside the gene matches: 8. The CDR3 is CASSGTSGRAGGNIQYF. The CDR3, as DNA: TGTGCCAGCAGCGGGACTAGCGGGAGGGCCGGGGGTAACATTCAGTACTTC.

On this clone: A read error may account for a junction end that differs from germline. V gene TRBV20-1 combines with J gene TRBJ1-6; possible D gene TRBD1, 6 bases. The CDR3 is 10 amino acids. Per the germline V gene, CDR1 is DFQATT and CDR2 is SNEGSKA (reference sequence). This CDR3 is CSARGQQGNF. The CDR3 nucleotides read TGCAGTGCTAGAGGACAACAGGGCAACTTT.

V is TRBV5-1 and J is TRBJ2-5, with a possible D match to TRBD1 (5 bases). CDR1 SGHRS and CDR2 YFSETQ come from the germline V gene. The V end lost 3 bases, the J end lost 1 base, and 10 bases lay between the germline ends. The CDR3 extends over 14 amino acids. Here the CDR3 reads CASSSQGIQETQYF. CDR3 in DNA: TGCGCCAGCAGCTCCCAGGGAATCCAAGAGACCCAGTACTTC. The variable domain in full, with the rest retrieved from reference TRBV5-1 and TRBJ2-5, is KAGVTQTPRYLIKTRGQQVTLSCSPISGHRSVSWYQQTPGQGLQFLFEYFSETQRNKGNFPGRFSGRQFSNSRSEMNVSTLELGDSALYLCASSSQGIQETQYFGPGTRLLVL.

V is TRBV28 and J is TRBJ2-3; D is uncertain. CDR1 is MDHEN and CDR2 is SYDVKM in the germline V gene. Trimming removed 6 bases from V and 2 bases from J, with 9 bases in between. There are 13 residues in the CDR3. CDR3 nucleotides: TGTGCCAGCAGACCCGGCCCCACAGATACGCAGTATTTT. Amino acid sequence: CASRPGPTDTQYF.

The CDR3 is CASSPGPERDTGELFF. The CDR3 DNA sequence: TGTGCCAGCAGCCCGGGCCCCGAGAGGGACACCGGGGAGCTGTTTTTT. The V and J genes are TRBV4-2 and TRBJ2-2; possible D gene TRBD2, 5 bases. Looked up from germline, CDR1 is LGHNA and CDR2 is YNFKEQ. This CDR3 comprises 16 residues. Trimming removed 4 bases from V and 3 bases from J, with 15 bases in between.

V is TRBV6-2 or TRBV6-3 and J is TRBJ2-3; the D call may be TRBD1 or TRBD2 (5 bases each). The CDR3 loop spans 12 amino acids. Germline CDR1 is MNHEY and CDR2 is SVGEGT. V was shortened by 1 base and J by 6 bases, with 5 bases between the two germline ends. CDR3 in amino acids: CASSYWGDTQYF. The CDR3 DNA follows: TGTGCCAGCAGTTACTGGGGGGATACGCAGTATTTT.

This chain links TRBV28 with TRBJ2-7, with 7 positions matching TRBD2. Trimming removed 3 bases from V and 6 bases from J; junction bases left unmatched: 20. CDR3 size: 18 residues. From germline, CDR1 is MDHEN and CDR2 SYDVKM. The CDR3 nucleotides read TGTGCCAGCAGTTTTTACTGGTCCCTTATTGCGGGAGAGGCCGAGCAGTACTTC. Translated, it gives CASSFYWSLIAGEAEQYF.